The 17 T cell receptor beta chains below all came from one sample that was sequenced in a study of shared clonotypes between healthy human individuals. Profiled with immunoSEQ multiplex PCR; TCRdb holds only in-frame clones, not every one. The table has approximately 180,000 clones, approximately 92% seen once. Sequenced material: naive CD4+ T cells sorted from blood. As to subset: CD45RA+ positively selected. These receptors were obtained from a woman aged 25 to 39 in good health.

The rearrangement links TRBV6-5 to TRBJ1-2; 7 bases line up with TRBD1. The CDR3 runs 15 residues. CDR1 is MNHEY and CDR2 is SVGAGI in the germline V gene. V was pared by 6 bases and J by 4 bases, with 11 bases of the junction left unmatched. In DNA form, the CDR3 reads TGTGCCAGCAGAACCGGGACAGCTATGTTCTATGGCTACACCTTC. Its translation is CASRTGTAMFYGYTF.

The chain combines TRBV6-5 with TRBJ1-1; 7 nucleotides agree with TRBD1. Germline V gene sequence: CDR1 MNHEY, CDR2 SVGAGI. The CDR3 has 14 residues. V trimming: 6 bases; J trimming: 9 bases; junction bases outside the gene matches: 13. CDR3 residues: CASSPDRASGQAFF. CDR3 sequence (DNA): TGTGCCAGCAGCCCAGACAGGGCCTCTGGCCAAGCTTTCTTT.

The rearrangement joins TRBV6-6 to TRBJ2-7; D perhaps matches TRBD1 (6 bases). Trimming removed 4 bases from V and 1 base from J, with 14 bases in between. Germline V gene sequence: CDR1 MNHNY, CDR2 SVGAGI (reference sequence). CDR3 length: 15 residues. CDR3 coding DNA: TGTGCCAGCAGTTCCCCCGGGACACTTTCCTACGAGCAGTACTTC. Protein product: CASSSPGTLSYEQYF.

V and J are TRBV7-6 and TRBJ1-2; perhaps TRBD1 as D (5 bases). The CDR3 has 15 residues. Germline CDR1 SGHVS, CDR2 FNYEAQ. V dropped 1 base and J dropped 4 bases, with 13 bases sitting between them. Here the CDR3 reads CASSLEGSPIYGYTF. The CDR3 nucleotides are TGTGCCAGCAGCTTAGAGGGGAGCCCCATCTATGGCTACACCTTC. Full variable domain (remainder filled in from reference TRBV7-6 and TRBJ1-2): GAGVSQSPRYKVTKRGQDVALRCDPISGHVSLYWYRQALGQGPEFLTYFNYEAQQDKSGLPNDRFSAERPEGSISTLTIQRTEQRDSAMYRCASSLEGSPIYGYTFGSGTRLTVV.

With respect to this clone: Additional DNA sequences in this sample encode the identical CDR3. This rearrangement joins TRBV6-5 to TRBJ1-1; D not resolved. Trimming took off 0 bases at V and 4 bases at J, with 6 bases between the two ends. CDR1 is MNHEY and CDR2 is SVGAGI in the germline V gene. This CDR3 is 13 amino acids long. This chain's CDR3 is CASSYSRGTEAFF. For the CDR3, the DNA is TGTGCCAGCAGTTACTCTCGGGGCACTGAAGCTTTCTTT.

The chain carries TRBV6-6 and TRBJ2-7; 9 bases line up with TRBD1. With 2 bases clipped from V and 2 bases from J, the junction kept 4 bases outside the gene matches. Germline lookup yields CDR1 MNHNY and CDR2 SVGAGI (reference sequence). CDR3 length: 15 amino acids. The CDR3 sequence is CASSYGGQGPYEQYF. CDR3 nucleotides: TGTGCCAGCAGTTACGGGGGACAGGGCCCCTACGAGCAGTACTTC.

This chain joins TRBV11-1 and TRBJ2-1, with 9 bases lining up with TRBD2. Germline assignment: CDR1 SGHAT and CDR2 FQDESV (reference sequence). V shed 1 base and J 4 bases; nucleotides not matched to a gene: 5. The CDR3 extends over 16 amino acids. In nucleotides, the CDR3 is TGTGCCAGCAGCTTAGAGCCTAGCGGGATTTACAATGAGCAGTTCTTC. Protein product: CASSLEPSGIYNEQFF.

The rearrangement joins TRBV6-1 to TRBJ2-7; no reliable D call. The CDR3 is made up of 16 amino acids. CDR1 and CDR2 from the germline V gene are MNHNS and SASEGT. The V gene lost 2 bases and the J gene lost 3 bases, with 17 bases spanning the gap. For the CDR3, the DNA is TGTGCCAGCAGTGAATCCCCCCTCCGGGCAGACTACGAGCAGTACTTC. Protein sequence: CASSESPLRADYEQYF.

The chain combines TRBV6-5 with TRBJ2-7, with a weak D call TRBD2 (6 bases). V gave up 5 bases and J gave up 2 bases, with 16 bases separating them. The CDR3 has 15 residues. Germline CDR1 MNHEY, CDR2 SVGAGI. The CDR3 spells CASSPPGDSTYEQYF. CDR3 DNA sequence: TGTGCCAGCAGTCCCCCCGGGGACTCAACCTACGAGCAGTACTTC.

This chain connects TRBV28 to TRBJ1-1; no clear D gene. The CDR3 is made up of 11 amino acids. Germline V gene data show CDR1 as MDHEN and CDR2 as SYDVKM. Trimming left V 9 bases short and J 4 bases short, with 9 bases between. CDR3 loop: CASKVGTEAFF. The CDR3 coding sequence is TGTGCCAGTAAAGTCGGCACTGAAGCTTTCTTT.

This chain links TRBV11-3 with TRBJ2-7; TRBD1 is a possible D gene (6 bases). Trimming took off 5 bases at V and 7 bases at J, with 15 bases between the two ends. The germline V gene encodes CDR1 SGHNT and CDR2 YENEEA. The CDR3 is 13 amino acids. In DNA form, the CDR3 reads TGTGCCAGCAGCCGGACAGTGCTTGGGGAGCAGTACTTC. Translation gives CASSRTVLGEQYF.

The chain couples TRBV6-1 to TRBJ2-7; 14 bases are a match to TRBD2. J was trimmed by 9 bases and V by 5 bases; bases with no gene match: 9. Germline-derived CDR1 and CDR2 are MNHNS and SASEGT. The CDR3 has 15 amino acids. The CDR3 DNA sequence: TGTGCCAGCAGTCCTGGACTAGCGGGAGGAATGGTGCAGTACTTC. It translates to CASSPGLAGGMVQYF.

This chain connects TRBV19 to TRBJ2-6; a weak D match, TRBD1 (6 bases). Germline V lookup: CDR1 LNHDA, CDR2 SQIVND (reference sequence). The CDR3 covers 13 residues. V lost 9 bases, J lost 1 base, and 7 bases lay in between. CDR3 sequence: CASTGSGANVLTF. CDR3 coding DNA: TGTGCCAGCACAGGGTCTGGGGCCAACGTCCTGACTTTC.

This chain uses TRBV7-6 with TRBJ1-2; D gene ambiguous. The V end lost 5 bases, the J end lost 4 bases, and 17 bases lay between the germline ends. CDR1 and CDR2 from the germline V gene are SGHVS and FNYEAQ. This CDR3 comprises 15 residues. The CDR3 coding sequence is TGTGCCAGCAGCCCCTCGGGTCTCAGGAGCTATGGCTACACCTTC. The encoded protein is CASSPSGLRSYGYTF.

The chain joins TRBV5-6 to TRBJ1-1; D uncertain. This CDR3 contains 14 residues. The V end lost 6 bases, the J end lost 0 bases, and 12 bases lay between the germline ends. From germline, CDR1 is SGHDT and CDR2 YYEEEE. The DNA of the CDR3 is TGTGCCAGCACAAGCAGATACATGAACACTGAAGCTTTCTTT. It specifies CASTSRYMNTEAFF.

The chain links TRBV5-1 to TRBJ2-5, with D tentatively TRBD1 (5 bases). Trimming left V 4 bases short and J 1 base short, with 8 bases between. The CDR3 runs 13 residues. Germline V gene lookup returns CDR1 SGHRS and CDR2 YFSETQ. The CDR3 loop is CASSIDSQETQYF. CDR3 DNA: TGCGCCAGCAGCATCGACAGCCAAGAGACCCAGTACTTC.

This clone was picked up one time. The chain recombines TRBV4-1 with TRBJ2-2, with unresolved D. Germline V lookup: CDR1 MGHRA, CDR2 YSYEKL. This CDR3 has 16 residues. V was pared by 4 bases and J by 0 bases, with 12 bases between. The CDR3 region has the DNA TGCGCCAGCAGCCGCCTGGCGGACCCGAACACCGGGGAGCTGTTTTTT. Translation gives CASSRLADPNTGELFF.